Listed below are T cell receptor beta chains from one sample, sequenced in a study of neurological immune-mediated disorders. MiXCR was run by TCRdb on the 5' RACE reads, yielding one entry per CDR3 protein. Found here are more than 75,000 distinct CDR3 sequences, about 4.3% of them singletons; the top ten hold about 5.7%. What was sequenced was PBMCs. All receptors derive from a woman in her fifties or sixties with multiple sclerosis. The CDR3 runs from the conserved cysteine through the conserved F or W. Fields, in order: clone size, D gene, V gene, J gene, CDR3 protein, CDR3 DNA. A D gene is named only where the DNA matches it firmly. Expanded clones are given a class, and other clones once, few, many or no size at all.

many	TRBD1	TRBV6-1	TRBJ2-2	CASRTQGAVATGELFF	TGTGCCAGCAGGACACAGGGGGCTGTGGCCACCGGGGAGCTGTTTTTT
many	.	TRBV12-3/TRBV12-4	TRBJ1-2	CASSFGQSYGYTF	TGTGCCAGCAGTTTCGGGCAGAGCTATGGCTACACCTTC
few	TRBD1	TRBV12-3/TRBV12-4	TRBJ1-2	CASSLNGQGYGYTF	TGTGCCAGCAGTCTAAACGGACAGGGCTATGGCTACACCTTC
.	.	TRBV5-6	TRBJ1-1	CVNTEAFF	TGTGTGAACACTGAAGCTTTCTTT
many	.	TRBV5-1	TRBJ1-4	CASSHALPATNEKLFF	TGCGCCAGCAGCCATGCCCTACCGGCAACTAATGAAAAACTGTTTTTT
few	.	TRBV12-2	TRBJ1-1	CASRSRASWNTEAFF	TGTGCAAGTCGCTCCCGGGCCTCTTGGAACACTGAAGCTTTCTTT
many	TRBD1	TRBV6-5	TRBJ2-1	CASSATRDSGTEQFF	TGTGCCAGCAGTGCCACCCGGGACAGCGGTACAGAGCAGTTCTTC
many	.	TRBV20-1	TRBJ2-3	CSARTQRLTDTQYF	TGCAGTGCTAGAACCCAGCGGCTCACAGATACGCAGTATTTT
many	.	TRBV10-2	TRBJ2-1	CASSPFVRARDDNEQFF	TGCGCCAGCAGTCCATTTGTACGGGCCAGGGACGACAATGAGCAGTTCTTC
many	.	TRBV29-1	TRBJ1-1	CSWRVSHKNTEAFF	TGCAGCTGGAGGGTATCTCACAAGAACACTGAAGCTTTCTTT
many	.	TRBV7-9	TRBJ2-4	CASSLAVVAKNIQYF	TGTGCCAGCAGCTTAGCGGTGGTAGCCAAAAACATTCAGTACTTC
many	.	TRBV20-1	TRBJ2-7	CSARAPRGPEQYF	TGCAGTGCTAGAGCCCCCAGGGGTCCCGAGCAGTACTTC
many	.	TRBV10-2	TRBJ2-7	CASSESSGVTYEQYF	TGCGCCAGCAGTGAGTCCTCAGGGGTGACCTACGAGCAGTACTTC
many	.	TRBV11-3	TRBJ1-2	CASSLNPGNYGYTF	TGTGCCAGCAGCTTAAATCCGGGAAACTATGGCTACACCTTC
.	.	TRBV24-1	TRBJ2-3	CATSDPTRTDTQYF	TGTGCCACCAGTGACCCGACCCGCACAGATACGCAGTATTTT
many	.	TRBV5-1	TRBJ2-1	CASSLTEGWNEQFF	TGCGCCAGCAGCTTGACGGAGGGTTGGAATGAGCAGTTCTTC
many	.	TRBV6-1	TRBJ1-1	CASLGLPGRAEAFF	TGTGCCAGCCTTGGACTCCCCGGGAGGGCTGAAGCTTTCTTT
many	.	TRBV20-1	TRBJ2-7	CSARKELISTYEQYF	TGCAGTGCTAGAAAGGAGCTTATATCCACTTACGAGCAGTACTTC
many	TRBD1	TRBV5-1	TRBJ2-1	CASSLSGGTGGNEQFF	TGCGCCAGCAGCTTGTCAGGGGGGACAGGGGGCAATGAGCAGTTCTTC
many	TRBD1	TRBV5-8	TRBJ1-2	CASSVPGQGTYGYTF	TGTGCCAGCAGCGTCCCGGGACAGGGTACCTATGGCTACACCTTC
many	.	TRBV6-5	TRBJ1-1	CASASLQEAFF	TGTGCCAGCGCCTCTTTACAGGAAGCTTTCTTT
many	.	TRBV11-2	TRBJ2-7	CASSLARGQTTYEQYF	TGTGCCAGCAGCTTAGCTCGAGGGCAGACTACCTACGAGCAGTACTTC
many	.	TRBV15	TRBJ2-2	CATSRSSPGELFF	TGTGCCACCAGCAGATCCTCTCCCGGGGAGCTGTTTTTT
many	.	TRBV7-2	TRBJ1-5	CASTNRVWGPQHF	TGTGCCAGCACCAACAGGGTTTGGGGGCCCCAGCATTTT
.	TRBD2	TRBV29-1	TRBJ2-7	CSVGGGGSGEQYF	TGCAGCGTCGGCGGCGGGGGATCTGGGGAGCAGTACTTC
.	.	TRBV6-4	TRBJ2-2	CASSVTADTGELFF	TGTGCTAGCAGTGTGACAGCAGACACCGGGGAGCTGTTTTTT
many	.	TRBV14	TRBJ1-6	CASSQDFYNSPLHF	TGTGCCAGCAGCCAAGACTTCTATAATTCACCCCTCCACTTT
few	TRBD1	TRBV7-2	TRBJ1-1	CASSQRTGVMTEAFF	TGTGCCAGCAGCCAAAGGACAGGAGTGATGACTGAAGCTTTCTTT
many	TRBD1	TRBV5-1	TRBJ1-1	CASSLDRAEGTEAFF	TGCGCCAGCAGCTTAGACAGGGCGGAGGGCACTGAAGCTTTCTTT
many	.	TRBV11-2	TRBJ2-5	CASSSQGRGVQETQYF	TGTGCCAGCAGCTCACAGGGTAGAGGGGTCCAAGAGACCCAGTACTTC
many	TRBD2	TRBV7-6	TRBJ2-1	CASSSGTSTYNEQFF	TGTGCCAGCAGCTCCGGGACTAGCACCTACAATGAGCAGTTCTTC
many	.	TRBV7-7	TRBJ2-2	CASSFGPGGELFF	TGTGCTAGCAGCTTCGGACCGGGAGGGGAGCTGTTTTTT
many	TRBD1	TRBV7-9	TRBJ2-2	CASSSSGGLGELFF	TGTGCCAGCAGCTCGTCAGGGGGTCTCGGGGAGCTGTTTTTT
.	TRBD1	TRBV5-1	TRBJ2-5	CASGDRGGQETQYF	TGCGCCAGCGGCGACAGGGGTGGACAAGAGACCCAGTACTTC
many	TRBD1	TRBV29-1	TRBJ1-5	CSVAGTGDHQPQHF	TGCAGCGTTGCCGGGACAGGGGATCATCAGCCCCAGCATTTT
few	TRBD1	TRBV7-2	TRBJ2-3	CASSLVRTGSTDTQYF	TGTGCCAGCAGCTTAGTGCGGACAGGGAGCACAGATACGCAGTATTTT
.	TRBD1	TRBV18	TRBJ1-1	CASWTGFGNTEAFF	TGTGCCAGCTGGACAGGGTTTGGGAACACTGAAGCTTTCTTT
many	.	TRBV18	TRBJ1-2	CASSPPAVGHGYTF	TGTGCCAGCTCACCACCGGCGGTCGGTCATGGCTACACCTTC
many	.	TRBV6-5	TRBJ2-4	CASRTTASIQYF	TGTGCCAGCCGAACGACAGCAAGCATTCAGTACTTC
many	TRBD1	TRBV24-1	TRBJ2-2	CATSDFRDRGQTGELFF	TGTGCCACCAGTGATTTTAGGGACAGGGGGCAAACCGGGGAGCTGTTTTTT
many	.	TRBV20-1	TRBJ1-5	CSASDRNNQPQHF	TGCAGTGCTTCCGACAGGAACAATCAGCCCCAGCATTTT
many	.	TRBV5-1	TRBJ2-1	CASSLVPGSNEQFF	TGCGCCAGCAGCTTGGTTCCAGGGTCCAATGAGCAGTTCTTC
many	TRBD2	TRBV20-1	TRBJ2-2	CSARVGLAGVTGELFF	TGCAGTGCTAGAGTAGGTCTAGCGGGGGTGACCGGGGAGCTGTTTTTT
many	.	TRBV5-1	TRBJ2-2	CATKESGRTNTGELFF	TGCGCCACCAAGGAATCTGGACGAACGAACACCGGGGAGCTGTTTTTT
many	.	TRBV7-9	TRBJ1-4	CASSLDSFNEKLFF	TGTGCCAGCAGCTTAGACAGTTTTAATGAAAAACTGTTTTTT
many	TRBD1	TRBV5-1	TRBJ1-2	CASSKGQGNYGYTF	TGCGCCAGCAGCAAGGGACAGGGGAACTATGGCTACACCTTC
many	TRBD2	TRBV20-1	TRBJ2-3	CSARLASDTQYF	TGCAGTGCAAGACTAGCGTCCGATACGCAGTATTTT
many	.	TRBV5-1	TRBJ2-1	CASKDSYNEQFF	TGCGCCAGCAAGGACTCCTACAATGAGCAGTTCTTC
many	.	TRBV12-3/TRBV12-4	TRBJ1-1	CASSKLGTRAFF	TGTGCCAGCAGTAAACTCGGGACAAGAGCTTTCTTT
many	.	TRBV15	TRBJ1-2	CATAGTSYGYTF	TGTGCCACCGCCGGGACTTCCTATGGCTACACCTTC
.	.	TRBV6-5	TRBJ2-5	CAVAAGSGSQYF	TGTGCCGTAGCGGCGGGGTCGGGGTCCCAGTACTTC
many	.	TRBV20-1	TRBJ2-1	CSVEPPPRNNEQFF	TGCAGTGTCGAACCCCCACCGCGGAACAATGAGCAGTTCTTC
many	TRBD1	TRBV29-1	TRBJ2-1	CSAGGHPTYNEQFF	TGCAGCGCAGGGGGACACCCCACCTACAATGAGCAGTTCTTC